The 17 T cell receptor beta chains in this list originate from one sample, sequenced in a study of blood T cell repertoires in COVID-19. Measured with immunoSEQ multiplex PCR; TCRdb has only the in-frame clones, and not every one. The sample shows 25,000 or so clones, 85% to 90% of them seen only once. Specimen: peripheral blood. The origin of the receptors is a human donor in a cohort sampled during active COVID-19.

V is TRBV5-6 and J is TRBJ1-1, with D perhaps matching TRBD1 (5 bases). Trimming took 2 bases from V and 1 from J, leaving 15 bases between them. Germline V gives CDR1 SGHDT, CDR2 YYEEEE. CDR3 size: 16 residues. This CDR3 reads CASSFWGGSGNTEAFF. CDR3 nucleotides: TGTGCCAGCAGCTTTTGGGGGGGTAGTGGGAACACTGAAGCTTTCTTT.

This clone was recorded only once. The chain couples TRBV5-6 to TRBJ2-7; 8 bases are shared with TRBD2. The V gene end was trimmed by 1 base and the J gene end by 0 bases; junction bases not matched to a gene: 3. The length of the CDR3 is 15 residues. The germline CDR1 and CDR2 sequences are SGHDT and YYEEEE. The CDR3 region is CASSLMRGASYEQYF. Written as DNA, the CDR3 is TGTGCCAGCAGCTTGATGCGGGGGGCCTCCTACGAGCAGTACTTC. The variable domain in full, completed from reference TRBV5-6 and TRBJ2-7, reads DAGVTQSPTHLIKTRGQQVTLRCSPKSGHDTVSWYQQALGQGPQFIFQYYEEEERQRGNFPDRFSGHQFPNYSSELNVNALLLGDSALYLCASSLMRGASYEQYFGPGTRLTVT.

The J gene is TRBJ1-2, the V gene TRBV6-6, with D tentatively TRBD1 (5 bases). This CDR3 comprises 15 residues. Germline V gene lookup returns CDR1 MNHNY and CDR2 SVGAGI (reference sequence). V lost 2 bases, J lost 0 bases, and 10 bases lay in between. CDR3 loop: CASSYILTANYGYTF. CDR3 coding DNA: TGTGCCAGCAGTTACATCCTGACAGCTAACTATGGCTACACCTTC.

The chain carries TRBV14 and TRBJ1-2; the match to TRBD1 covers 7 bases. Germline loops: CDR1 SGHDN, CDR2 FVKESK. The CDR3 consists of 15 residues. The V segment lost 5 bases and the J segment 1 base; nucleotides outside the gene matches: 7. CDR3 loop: CASSEYRGNNYGYTF. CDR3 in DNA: TGTGCCAGCAGCGAATACAGGGGTAATAACTATGGCTACACCTTC.

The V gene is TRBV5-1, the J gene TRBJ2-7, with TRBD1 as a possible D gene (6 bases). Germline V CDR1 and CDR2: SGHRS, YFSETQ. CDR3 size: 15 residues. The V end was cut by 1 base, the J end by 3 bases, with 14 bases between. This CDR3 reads CASSLRQGHNYEQYF. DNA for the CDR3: TGCGCCAGCAGCTTGCGGCAGGGGCACAACTACGAGCAGTACTTC.

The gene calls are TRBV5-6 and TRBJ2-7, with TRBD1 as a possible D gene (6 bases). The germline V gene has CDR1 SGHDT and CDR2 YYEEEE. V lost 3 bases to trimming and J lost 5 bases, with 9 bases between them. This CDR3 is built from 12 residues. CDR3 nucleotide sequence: TGTGCCAGCAGCTCATCAGGGGACGAGCAGTACTTC. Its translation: CASSSSGDEQYF.

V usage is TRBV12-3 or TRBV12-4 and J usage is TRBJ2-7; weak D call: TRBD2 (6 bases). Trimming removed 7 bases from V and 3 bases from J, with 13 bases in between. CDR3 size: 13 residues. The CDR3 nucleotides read TGTGCCAGCACTCCTCGGGGAGGCTACGAGCAGTACTTC. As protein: CASTPRGGYEQYF.

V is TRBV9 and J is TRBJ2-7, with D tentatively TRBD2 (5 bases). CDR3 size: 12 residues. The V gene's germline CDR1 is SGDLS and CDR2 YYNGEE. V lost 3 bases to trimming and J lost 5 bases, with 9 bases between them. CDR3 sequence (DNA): TGTGCCAGCAGCGCCGAGGGCCACGAGCAGTACTTC. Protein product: CASSAEGHEQYF.

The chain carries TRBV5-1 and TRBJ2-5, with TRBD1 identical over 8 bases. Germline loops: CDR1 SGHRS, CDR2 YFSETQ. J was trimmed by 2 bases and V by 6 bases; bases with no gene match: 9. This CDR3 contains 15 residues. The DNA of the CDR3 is TGCGCCAGCACCACCGGGACAGGTCTACAAGAGACCCAGTACTTC. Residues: CASTTGTGLQETQYF.

CDR3 protein: CASSSGIHNEQFF. CDR3 sequence (DNA): TGTGCCAGCTCCTCGGGGATACACAATGAGCAGTTCTTC. This chain joins TRBV7-2 and TRBJ2-1, with D possibly matching TRBD2 (5 bases). V dropped 8 bases and J dropped 5 bases, with 13 bases sitting between them. CDR1 and CDR2 (germline): SGHTA, FQGNSA. The CDR3 has 13 residues.

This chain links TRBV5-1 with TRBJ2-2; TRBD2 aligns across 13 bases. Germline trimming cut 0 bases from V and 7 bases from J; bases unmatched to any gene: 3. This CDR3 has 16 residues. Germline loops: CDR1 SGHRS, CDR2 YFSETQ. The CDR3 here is CASSLGLAGGVGELFF. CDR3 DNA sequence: TGCGCCAGCAGCTTGGGACTAGCGGGAGGTGTCGGGGAGCTGTTTTTT.

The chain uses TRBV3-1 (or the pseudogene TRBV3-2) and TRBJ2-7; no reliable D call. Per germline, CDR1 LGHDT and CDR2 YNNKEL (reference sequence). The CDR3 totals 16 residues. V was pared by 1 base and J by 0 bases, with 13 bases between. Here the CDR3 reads CASSQAPRLVSYEQYF. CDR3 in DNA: TGTGCCAGCAGCCAAGCTCCTCGGCTAGTCTCCTACGAGCAGTACTTC.

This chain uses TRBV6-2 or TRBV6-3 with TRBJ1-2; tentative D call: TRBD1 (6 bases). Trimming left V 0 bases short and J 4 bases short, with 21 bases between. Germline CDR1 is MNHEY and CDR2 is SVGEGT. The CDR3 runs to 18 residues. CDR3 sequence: CASSYSSRAGGPVYGYTF. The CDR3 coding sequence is TGTGCCAGCAGTTACTCGTCCAGGGCCGGGGGGCCTGTCTATGGCTACACCTTC.

Here the CDR3 reads CASSQGTVVGDEQFF. The CDR3 nucleotides read TGTGCCAGCAGCCAAGGGACCGTGGTAGGGGATGAGCAGTTCTTC. The genes are TRBV4-2 and TRBJ2-1; D is perhaps TRBD1 (5 bases). CDR1 and CDR2 from the germline V gene are LGHNA and YNFKEQ. Trimming pared 1 base from V and 8 bases from J, leaving 15 bases between. This CDR3 has 15 residues.

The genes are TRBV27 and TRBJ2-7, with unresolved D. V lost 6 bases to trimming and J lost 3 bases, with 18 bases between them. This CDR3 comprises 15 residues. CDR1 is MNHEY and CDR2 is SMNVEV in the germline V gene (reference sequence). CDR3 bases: TGTGCCAGCAGAACAGACGTGGCCTCTTACTACGAGCAGTACTTC. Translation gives CASRTDVASYYEQYF.

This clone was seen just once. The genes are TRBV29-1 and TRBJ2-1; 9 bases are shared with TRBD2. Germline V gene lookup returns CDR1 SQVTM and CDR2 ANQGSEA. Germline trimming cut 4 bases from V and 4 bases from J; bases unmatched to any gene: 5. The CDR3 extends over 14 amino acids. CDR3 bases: TGCAGCGTTGCCGCTAGCGGGGCGTACAATGAGCAGTTCTTC. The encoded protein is CSVAASGAYNEQFF.

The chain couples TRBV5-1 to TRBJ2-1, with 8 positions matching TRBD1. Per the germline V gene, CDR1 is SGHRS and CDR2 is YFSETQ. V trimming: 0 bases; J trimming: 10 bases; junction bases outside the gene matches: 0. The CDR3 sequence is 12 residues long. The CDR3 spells CASSLDRGEQFF. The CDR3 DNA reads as TGCGCCAGCAGCTTGGACAGGGGGGAGCAGTTCTTC.